The rows below give T cell receptor beta chains drawn from one sample of a study of T cells in Graves' hyperthyroidism and ophthalmopathy. TCRdb re-analysed the multiplex PCR reads in MiXCR, keeping a single row per CDR3 protein. The sample contains about 530,000 distinct CDR3 sequences, over 15% of which appear only once. Material for sequencing was blood. These receptors all come from a woman younger than 35 with Graves' ophthalmopathy. Each CDR3 is given with its conserved first and last residue. A D gene is named only where the DNA matches it firmly. Where a row states a size, it is once, few, many or the class of an expanded clone; other rows omit it.

v_gene	d_gene	abundance	j_gene	CDR3aa	CDR3nt
TRBV19	NA	NA	TRBJ1-5	CASSTEGRGQSQPQHF	TGTGCCAGTAGTACCGAGGGCAGGGGTCAGAGTCAGCCCCAGCATTTT
TRBV28	NA	NA	TRBJ2-7	CASSSPRDPSYEQYF	TGTGCCAGCAGTTCACCCCGGGACCCCTCCTACGAGCAGTACTTC
TRBV6-2/TRBV6-3	TRBD1	many	TRBJ1-1	CASSRQLQGANTEAFF	TGTGCCAGCAGTCGCCAATTACAGGGGGCTAACACTGAAGCTTTCTTT
TRBV4-2	TRBD2	NA	TRBJ2-5	CASSQLAGAQETQYF	TGTGCCAGCAGCCAACTAGCGGGGGCGCAAGAGACCCAGTACTTC
TRBV28	NA	NA	TRBJ2-7	CASSFAGGSFSSYEQYF	TGTGCCAGCAGTTTCGCGGGCGGCTCCTTTAGCTCCTACGAGCAGTACTTC
TRBV28	NA	NA	TRBJ1-6	CASSRTESSYNSPLHF	TGTGCCAGCAGCCGCACAGAGAGCTCCTATAATTCACCCCTCCACTTT
TRBV5-8	TRBD1	NA	TRBJ2-1	CASTPTGLNSNEQFF	TGCGCCAGCACCCCGACAGGGTTGAATTCGAATGAGCAGTTCTTC
TRBV19	TRBD2	few	TRBJ2-1	CASSAHPGGNEQFF	TGTGCCAGTAGTGCCCACCCCGGGGGGAATGAGCAGTTCTTC
TRBV27	NA	few	TRBJ2-7	CASSFYRANYEQYF	TGTGCCAGCAGTTTTTACAGGGCCAACTACGAGCAGTACTTC
TRBV7-9	NA	NA	TRBJ2-7	CASSPGPESYEQYF	TGTGCCAGCAGTCCCGGTCCCGAGTCCTACGAGCAGTACTTC